The rows below give T cell receptor beta chains drawn from one sample of a study of vaccination and CD4 T cells after COVID-19. Their recognized antigens are unknown. Via MiXCR, TCRdb re-called the PCR reads, giving one row per CDR3 protein. The table records about 10,000 distinct CDR3 sequences, roughly 50% of them present only once. The material sequenced was CD4+ T cells from blood, cultured in vitro. These receptors all come from a human donor who had recovered from COVID-19. Both conserved end residues are part of each CDR3. Each record gives: D gene, clone size, V gene, J gene, CDR3 DNA, CDR3 protein. A D gene is named only where the DNA matches it firmly. Clone size is stated in some rows and not others, as once, few, many or a class when expanded.

.	.	TRBV7-3	TRBJ1-1	TGTGCCAGCAGTGAGGGGGACACTGAAGCTTTCTTT	CASSEGDTEAFF
TRBD1	few	TRBV20-1	TRBJ1-5	TGCAGTGCTAGACAGGGGGCAGGTCAGCCCCAGCATTTT	CSARQGAGQPQHF
TRBD2	once	TRBV6-2/TRBV6-3	TRBJ2-2	TGTGCCAGCAGTCTACTAGCGGGGACGAACACCGGGGAGCTGTTTTTT	CASSLLAGTNTGELFF
.	large	TRBV28	TRBJ1-2	TGTGCCAGCAGTTTAGTGGCCGCACCTTATGGCTACACCTTC	CASSLVAAPYGYTF
TRBD2	.	TRBV5-1	TRBJ2-5	TGCGCCAGCAGCTTGGGATCTAGCGGGACACAAGAGACCCAGTACTTC	CASSLGSSGTQETQYF
TRBD1	few	TRBV7-2	TRBJ1-5	TGTGCCAGCAGCTTCACAGGGGATCAGCCCCAGCATTTT	CASSFTGDQPQHF
.	once	TRBV19	TRBJ1-1	TGTGCCAGTAGTATTGACGGACAATCGGGATCTGAAGCTTTCTTT	CASSIDGQSGSEAFF
.	.	TRBV6-5	TRBJ1-2	TGTGCCAGCAGTTACTTAGAATCCGGGACCCGGGGCTATGGCTACACCTTC	CASSYLESGTRGYGYTF
.	.	TRBV20-1	TRBJ1-5	TGCAGTGCTACCATGCAATCGACAGACCCCTATAGCAATCAGCCCCAGCATTTT	CSATMQSTDPYSNQPQHF
.	.	TRBV11-3	TRBJ2-7	TGTGCCAGCAGCTACTCGGGGCTCTCCTCAACCTTGGGCAGGGTACCCTACGAGCAGTACTTC	CASSYSGLSSTLGRVPYEQYF
TRBD1	.	TRBV28	TRBJ1-5	TGTGCCAGCAGTTTACAGGGACAGGGGTTTCAGCCCCAGCATTTT	CASSLQGQGFQPQHF
TRBD1	few	TRBV7-3	TRBJ1-2	TGTGCCAGCAGCCCCCAAGGGGGCGCCTATGGCTACACCTTC	CASSPQGGAYGYTF
.	few	TRBV27	TRBJ2-3	TGTGCCAGCAGTCCTCGCTCCCCTGGAGACGATACGCAGTATTTT	CASSPRSPGDDTQYF
.	.	TRBV5-6	TRBJ2-3	TGTGCCAGCAGCTTGACTATGGCCGGCACAGATACGCAGTATTTT	CASSLTMAGTDTQYF
.	once	TRBV7-9	TRBJ2-1	TGTGCCAGCAGCTTAGGTCGGAACAATGAGCAGTTCTTC	CASSLGRNNEQFF
TRBD1	.	TRBV18	TRBJ1-5	TGTGCCAGCTCAGGGGACAGAGATAGCAATCAGCCCCAGCATTTT	CASSGDRDSNQPQHF
TRBD1	.	TRBV4-1	TRBJ1-2	TGCGCCAGCAGCCTATCAAAACCGGGACAGGGCCCCATTCAAACCTTC	CASSLSKPGQGPIQTF
.	.	TRBV6-1	TRBJ1-5	TGTGCCAGCAGTGACGGTAGCAATCAGCCCCAGCATTTT	CASSDGSNQPQHF
.	once	TRBV11-3	TRBJ1-6	TGTGCCAGCAGCTTAGGACGTGGATCACCCCTCCACTTT	CASSLGRGSPLHF
.	once	TRBV6-5	TRBJ2-3	TGTGCCAGCAGTTCGGGCACAATCACAGATACGCAGTATTTT	CASSSGTITDTQYF
TRBD2	.	TRBV7-9	TRBJ2-7	TGCGCCAGCAGCATGGGGGCTAGCGGGAGTCGCGGCGAGCAGTACTTC	CASSMGASGSRGEQYF
.	.	TRBV6-1	TRBJ1-1	TGTGCCAGCAGCGTAACACGGAACACTGAAGCTTTCTTT	CASSVTRNTEAFF
TRBD1	.	TRBV20-1	TRBJ2-7	TGCAGTGCTTTCCCAGGGGGACAGGGATACGAGCAGTACTTC	CSAFPGGQGYEQYF
.	.	TRBV20-1	TRBJ1-5	TGCAGTGCTAGAAGGAGAGGGCCGACCGACGCAGCCCAGCATTTT	CSARRRGPTDAAQHF
.	.	TRBV19	TRBJ1-1	TGTGCCAGTAGTATAGGGACAGCCATGAACACTGAAGCTTTCTTT	CASSIGTAMNTEAFF
.	few	TRBV20-1	TRBJ2-3	TGCAGTGCTTCCCCCATTGGCGCAGATACGCAGTATTTT	CSASPIGADTQYF
.	.	TRBV6-1	TRBJ1-2	TGTGCCAGCAGTGCTGCGGCAGATGGCTACACCTTC	CASSAAADGYTF
.	.	TRBV6-1	TRBJ2-5	TGTGCCAGCAGTAAGGAGGACCAAGAGACCCAGTACTTC	CASSKEDQETQYF
.	.	TRBV7-8	TRBJ2-2	TGTGCCAGCAGCTTAAAATGGGGGGAGCTGTTTTTT	CASSLKWGELFF
TRBD2	few	TRBV10-1	TRBJ2-7	TGCGCCAGCAGCCCCGGGACTAGCGGCGACTACGAGCAGTACTTC	CASSPGTSGDYEQYF
TRBD1	.	TRBV19	TRBJ1-5	TGTGCCAGTACCCCGACAGGGGGCGGCAATCAGCCCCAGCATTTT	CASTPTGGGNQPQHF
TRBD1	.	TRBV11-3	TRBJ1-6	TGTGCCAGCAGCTTAGATCGGGACAGGGAAGGTTCACCCCTCCACTTT	CASSLDRDREGSPLHF
TRBD2	.	TRBV6-1	TRBJ2-1	TGTGCCAGCAGTGATACCGGGACTAGCGGTTACAATGAGCAGTTCTTC	CASSDTGTSGYNEQFF